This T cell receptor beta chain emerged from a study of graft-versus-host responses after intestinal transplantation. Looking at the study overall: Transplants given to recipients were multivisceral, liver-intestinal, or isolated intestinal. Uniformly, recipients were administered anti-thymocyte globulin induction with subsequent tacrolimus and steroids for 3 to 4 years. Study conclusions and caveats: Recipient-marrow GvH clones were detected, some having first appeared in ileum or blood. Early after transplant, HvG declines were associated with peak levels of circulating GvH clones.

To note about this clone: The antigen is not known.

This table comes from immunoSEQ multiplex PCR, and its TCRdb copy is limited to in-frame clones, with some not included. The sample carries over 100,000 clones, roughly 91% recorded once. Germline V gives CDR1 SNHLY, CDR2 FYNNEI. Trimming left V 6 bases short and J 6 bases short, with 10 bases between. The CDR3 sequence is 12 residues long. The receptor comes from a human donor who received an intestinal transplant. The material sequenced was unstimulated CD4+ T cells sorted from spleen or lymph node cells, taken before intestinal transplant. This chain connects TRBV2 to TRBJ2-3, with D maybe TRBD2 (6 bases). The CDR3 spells CASRGGEDTQYF. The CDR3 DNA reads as TGTGCCAGCAGAGGAGGGGAGGATACGCAGTATTTT.